This T cell receptor (beta chain) was sequenced for a study of cytomegalovirus exposure and HLA in healthy donors. Germline values: CDR1 LNHNV, CDR2 YYDKDF (reference sequence). V lost 5 bases and J 3 bases, leaving 16 bases between the germline ends. The CDR3 is 15 residues long. Comments on this clone: Its antigen is unknown.

Study-wide results and caveats: As a later analysis showed, a missense DCLRE1C variant was linked to trimming of TCR beta V- and J-genes. Cytomegalovirus association was assigned to around 150 TCR beta chains. After further analysis at a later stage, 16,951 TCR beta sequences were associated with HLA alleles at 0.05 false discovery rate.

The study ran its PCR with 60 Vbeta and 13 Jbeta primers. The table came from immunoSEQ multiplex PCR; TCRdb's copy has only in-frame clones and leaves some out. Of roughly 200,000 clones in the sample, around 90% were seen once. This clonotype was obtained from a boy aged 2 to 9 in good health and CMV-seronegative. Sequencing was carried out using PBMCs. The chain links TRBV15 to TRBJ1-2, with D tentatively TRBD1 (5 bases). Written as DNA, the CDR3 is TGTGCCACCAGCGCACCGGGGGAGAACGACTATGGCTACACCTTC. It translates to CATSAPGENDYGYTF.